Described below is a single TCR beta chain sequence and its context. Its antigen is not known. This CDR3 contains 16 residues. Germline assignment: CDR1 MDHEN and CDR2 SYDVKM. The trim removed 4 bases at V and 7 bases at J, leaving 10 bases unmatched. Clones were sequenced by immunoSEQ multiplex PCR, and TCRdb holds only the in-frame ones, with some missing. The data contain hundreds of thousands of clones, just over 75% of them singletons. The data belong to a study of shared clonotypes between healthy human individuals. Study-wide results and caveats: Donors were few, which limited the genetic and exposure-history diversity represented.

Sequenced sample: PBMCs. The V gene is TRBV28, the J gene TRBJ1-4; the match to TRBD1 covers 9 bases. The TCR was taken from a woman aged 40 to 55 in good health. Some clones in this sample may be carry-over from other donors' samples. In nucleotides, the CDR3 is TGTGCCAGCAGTTCATTCCTACAGGGGGCGGTTGAAAAACTGTTTTTT. Translated: CASSSFLQGAVEKLFF.